This T cell receptor (beta chain) was identified during a study of blood T cell repertoires in COVID-19. Study summary: COVID-19 samples collected from the United States, Italy and Spain covered acute and convalescent phases. The analysed material was cDNA or gDNA that came from T cells, B-cell-depleted T cells, or PBMCs.

As processed by the authors: Counts of nucleated cells, estimated from reference gene primer amplification, were obtained. The method was immunoSEQ multiplex PCR; TCRdb's version includes in-frame clones alone and lacks a portion of them. That table is the source of V, J and clone size, and D and trimming were worked out from the DNA. The sample has about 210,000 clones, approximately 90% seen once. CDR3 length equals 12 residues. V was cut by 5 bases and J by 7 bases, with 8 bases left in between. Germline CDR1 is MGHDK and CDR2 is SYGVNS. The J gene is TRBJ2-2, the V gene TRBV25-1; no reliable D call. The source of this sequence is a man aged 30 to 45 with acute or convalescent COVID-19. The material sequenced was peripheral blood. In nucleotides, the CDR3 is TGTGCCAGCAGTTGGGCTCGCGGGGAGCTGTTTTTT. Residues: CASSWARGELFF.